These 31 T cell receptor beta chains originate from one sample sequenced in a study of CD8 T cells in Susac syndrome. Random hexamers were used to reverse transcribe an amount of roughly 0.5 to 1 ug RNA. Each CDR3 protein gets one entry after TCRdb re-called the immunoSEQ multiplex PCR reads with MiXCR. The sample carries some 140,000 distinct CDR3 sequences, around nine tenths recorded once. The sequenced material came from CD8+ T cells from PBMCs. The receptors were gathered from a human donor with multiple sclerosis.

This chain joins TRBV12-3 or TRBV12-4 and TRBJ1-1, with 9 bases lining up with TRBD1. V gave up 5 bases and J gave up 4 bases; unmatched junction bases: 5. The CDR3 consists of 14 residues. The DNA for the CDR3 is TGTGCCAGCAGTCCGGACAGGGGTGGCACTGAAGCTTTCTTT. As protein: CASSPDRGGTEAFF.

V is TRBV30 and J is TRBJ2-1; D remains ambiguous. CDR3 length: 13 amino acids. CDR1 and CDR2 (germline): GTSNPN, SVGIG (reference sequence). V was cut by 0 bases and J by 2 bases, with 5 bases left in between. The CDR3 DNA is TGTGCCTGGAGTGTATCCACCTACAATGAGCAGTTCTTC. Protein product: CAWSVSTYNEQFF.

The chain joins TRBV28 to TRBJ1-3; D not certain. The V gene's germline CDR1 is MDHEN and CDR2 SYDVKM. The V end was cut by 6 bases, the J end by 0 bases, with 12 bases between. The CDR3 has 15 amino acids. DNA for the CDR3: TGTGCCAGCAGCCTCCGCGGGTTCTCTGGAAACACCATATATTTT. Its protein is CASSLRGFSGNTIYF.

The chain carries TRBV20-1 and TRBJ2-7; the match to TRBD2 covers 11 bases. This CDR3 has 14 residues. Germline CDR1 DFQATT, CDR2 SNEGSKA (reference sequence). Trimming took 4 bases from V and 4 from J; bases not matched to a gene: 6. The CDR3 loop is CSATIAGGGYEQYF. The CDR3 bases are TGCAGTGCTACTATAGCGGGAGGGGGTTACGAGCAGTACTTC.

V gene TRBV6-5 combines with J gene TRBJ2-1; 7 nucleotides agree with TRBD1. The CDR3 contains 15 residues. V was pared by 2 bases and J by 10 bases, with 11 bases of the junction left unmatched. Germline V gene lookup returns CDR1 MNHEY and CDR2 SVGAGI. The CDR3, as DNA: TGTGCCAGCAGTTACCTAAAAGGGGGCCAATTAGAGCAGTTCTTC. Translated, it gives CASSYLKGGQLEQFF.

V gene TRBV7-2 combines with J gene TRBJ2-5, with TRBD2 identical over 8 bases. This CDR3 region has 16 residues. The V gene end was trimmed by 3 bases and the J gene end by 4 bases; junction bases not matched to a gene: 10. Germline loops: CDR1 SGHTA, CDR2 FQGNSA. The CDR3 loop reads CASSLTGGGSAETQYF. The CDR3 DNA reads as TGTGCCAGCAGCTTGACGGGAGGGGGAAGTGCAGAGACCCAGTACTTC.

The chain recombines TRBV9 with TRBJ2-7, with 10 bases fitting TRBD2. CDR1 SGDLS and CDR2 YYNGEE come from the germline V gene. J lost 4 bases, V lost 0 bases, and 4 bases had no gene match. This CDR3 region has 15 residues. Here the CDR3 DNA reads TGTGCCAGCAGCGTAGGGTTAGCGGGAGGATACGAGCAGTACTTC. Translating it yields CASSVGLAGGYEQYF.

The chain joins TRBV27 to TRBJ2-7, with D unclear. The CDR3 consists of 14 residues. The germline V gene has CDR1 MNHEY and CDR2 SMNVEV (reference sequence). V was cut by 4 bases and J by 0 bases, with 10 bases left in between. CDR3 loop: CASSYRLGSYEQYF. The CDR3 nucleotides read TGTGCCAGCAGTTACCGACTCGGCTCCTACGAGCAGTACTTC.

The chain links TRBV6-5 to TRBJ2-7; 9 bases are shared with TRBD1. CDR3 size: 16 residues. Germline V gene sequence: CDR1 MNHEY, CDR2 SVGAGI. The V gene end was trimmed by 0 bases and the J gene end by 1 base; junction bases not matched to a gene: 4. The CDR3 nucleotides read TGTGCCAGCAGTTACTCGATACAGGGGGCATCCTACGAGCAGTACTTC. This encodes CASSYSIQGASYEQYF.

The table lists this clonotype with a few counts. The chain joins TRBV7-2 to TRBJ2-5; D is ambiguous. Germline loops: CDR1 SGHTA, CDR2 FQGNSA. The CDR3 sequence is 14 residues long. The germline V and J ends were trimmed by 4 bases and 1 base, with 10 bases remaining between them. CDR3 amino acids: CASSSIHTQETQYF. In DNA form, the CDR3 reads TGTGCCAGCAGCTCCATTCATACCCAAGAGACCCAGTACTTC.

The rearrangement links TRBV5-1 to TRBJ1-4; D gene ambiguous. CDR1 is SGHRS, CDR2 YFSETQ, per germline. The length of the CDR3 is 18 residues. Trimming removed 1 base at V and 4 bases at J, with 20 bases between. For the CDR3, the DNA is TGCGCCAGCAGCTTGCAGGCAGCCACCGAGGGCCTTAATGAAAAACTGTTTTTT. Protein sequence: CASSLQAATEGLNEKLFF.

This clonotype was recorded once. V is TRBV15 and J is TRBJ2-2; TRBD2 is a possible D gene (7 bases). The CDR3 is 17 amino acids. V was trimmed by 3 bases and J by 5 bases, leaving 19 bases between them. CDR1 is LNHNV, CDR2 YYDKDF, per germline (reference sequence). This CDR3 reads CATSSQWGGAGTGELFF. DNA of the CDR3: TGTGCCACCAGCAGCCAATGGGGGGGGGCAGGGACCGGGGAGCTGTTTTTT.

This sequence joins TRBV2 and TRBJ2-3; tentative D call: TRBD2 (5 bases). Germline V CDR1 and CDR2: SNHLY, FYNNEI. Trimming left V 0 bases short and J 0 bases short, with 7 bases between. This CDR3 spans 15 amino acids. The CDR3 loop reads CASSEAGVSTDTQYF. The CDR3, as DNA: TGTGCCAGCAGTGAAGCGGGAGTCAGCACAGATACGCAGTATTTT. The full variable domain, its missing parts supplied by reference TRBV2 and TRBJ2-3, is EPEVTQTPSHQVTQMGQEVILRCVPISNHLYFYWYRQILGQKVEFLVSFYNNEISEKSEIFDDQFSVERPDGSNFTLKIRSTKLEDSAMYFCASSEAGVSTDTQYFGPGTRLTVL.

The chain is built from TRBV29-1 and TRBJ2-7; D might be TRBD1 or TRBD2, each matching 5 bases. There are 11 residues in the CDR3. The V gene's germline CDR1 is SQVTM and CDR2 ANQGSEA. V dropped 6 bases and J dropped 4 bases, with 10 bases sitting between them. CDR3 DNA sequence: TGCAGCGTGGGGACGGGGTACGAGCAGTACTTC. As protein: CSVGTGYEQYF.

The chain has TRBV7-2 and TRBJ2-2; D gene unclear. V gave up 3 bases and J gave up 1 base, with 15 bases separating them. CDR3 length equals 17 residues. CDR1 SGHTA and CDR2 FQGNSA come from the germline V gene. This CDR3 reads CASSFSKGHRNTGELFF. CDR3 nucleotide sequence: TGTGCCAGCAGCTTTTCTAAAGGTCACAGGAACACCGGGGAGCTGTTTTTT.

J is TRBJ2-1 and V is TRBV14; 14 bases are shared with TRBD2. V shed 3 bases, J shed 8 bases, and the junction held 6 bases outside the gene matches. Looked up from germline, CDR1 is SGHDN and CDR2 is FVKESK. The CDR3 runs 16 residues. The CDR3: CASSQPTSGRAYEQFF. The DNA of the CDR3 is TGTGCCAGCAGCCAGCCGACTAGCGGGAGGGCCTATGAGCAGTTCTTC. Full variable domain (missing parts from reference TRBV14 and TRBJ2-1): EAGVTQFPSHSVIEKGQTVTLRCDPISGHDNLYWYRRVMGKEIKFLLHFVKESKQDESGMPNNRFLAERTGGTYSTLKVQPAELEDSGVYFCASSQPTSGRAYEQFFGPGTRLTVL.

The chain joins TRBV5-1 to TRBJ2-2; tentative D call: TRBD2 (6 bases). The V gene lost 4 bases and the J gene lost 5 bases, with 18 bases spanning the gap. The CDR3 runs to 16 residues. CDR1 and CDR2 from the germline V gene are SGHRS and YFSETQ. CDR3 coding DNA: TGCGCCAGCAGCACCACGGGACTTTCACGAACCGGGGAGCTGTTTTTT. Translation: CASSTTGLSRTGELFF.

J is TRBJ2-2 and V is TRBV4-1; 7 nucleotides match TRBD1. The V and J ends lost 6 bases and 4 bases, in that order; junction bases with no gene match: 5. CDR3 length: 14 residues. From germline, CDR1 is MGHRA and CDR2 YSYEKL. This CDR3 reads CASRPTGPTGELFF. Written as DNA, the CDR3 is TGCGCCAGCAGACCGACAGGGCCCACCGGGGAGCTGTTTTTT.

CDR3 DNA: TGTGCCAGCAGCCCGCCCAAGGGACTAGCGGATTACAATGAGCAGTTCTTC. The encoded protein is CASSPPKGLADYNEQFF. This chain links TRBV7-2 with TRBJ2-1, with 11 bases lining up with TRBD2. The CDR3 loop spans 17 amino acids. In germline, CDR1 is SGHTA, CDR2 FQGNSA. The ends lost 5 bases at V and 4 bases at J; junction bases unmatched: 10.

V usage is TRBV4-1 and J usage is TRBJ2-2; D is unresolved. The CDR3 has 12 amino acids. The V end lost 1 base, the J end lost 7 bases, and 4 bases lay between the germline ends. Germline V gene lookup returns CDR1 MGHRA and CDR2 YSYEKL. The CDR3 nucleotides read TGCGCCAGCAGCCAAGGGAACGGGGAGCTGTTTTTT. Residues: CASSQGNGELFF.

The chain couples TRBV7-8 to TRBJ1-2, with D unclear. Trimming took off 7 bases at V and 8 bases at J, with 20 bases between the two ends. The germline CDR1 and CDR2 sequences are SGHVS and FQNEAQ. The CDR3 has 14 amino acids. The CDR3 nucleotides are TGTGCCAGCACCCTAGGGTCTTTGTTGGAGGGCTACACCTTC. Its protein is CASTLGSLLEGYTF.

This chain connects TRBV12-3 or TRBV12-4 to TRBJ2-7; D is unclear. V lost 7 bases and J lost 2, with 15 bases in between. This CDR3 is built from 14 residues. The CDR3 loop reads CASTMASATYEQYF. CDR3 DNA sequence: TGTGCCAGCACCATGGCCAGTGCGACCTACGAGCAGTACTTC.

The V gene is TRBV6-2 or TRBV6-3, the J gene TRBJ2-1; TRBD2 aligns across 7 bases. There are 15 residues in the CDR3. Per the germline V gene, CDR1 is MNHEY and CDR2 is SVGEGT. V shed 3 bases and J 5 bases; nucleotides not matched to a gene: 7. The CDR3 DNA sequence: TGTGCCAGCAGTTATCTTGGCGGGAGTAACAATGAGCAGTTCTTC. It specifies CASSYLGGSNNEQFF.

V and J are TRBV29-1 and TRBJ2-5; weak D call: TRBD1 (5 bases). This CDR3 region has 14 residues. V lost 1 base to trimming and J lost 1 base, with 10 bases between them. CDR1 SQVTM and CDR2 ANQGSEA come from the germline V gene. DNA for the CDR3: TGCAGCGTTGAAGGCGGACAAGGCCAAGAGACCCAGTACTTC. It codes for CSVEGGQGQETQYF.

The chain has TRBV28 and TRBJ2-7; 10 nucleotides align to TRBD1. V gave up 3 bases and J gave up 5 bases; unmatched junction bases: 7. CDR1 and CDR2 (germline): MDHEN, SYDVKM. CDR3 length: 15 amino acids. The CDR3 region is CASSFRTGGRNEQYF. CDR3 DNA sequence: TGTGCCAGCAGTTTCCGGACAGGGGGTAGGAACGAGCAGTACTTC.

CDR3 in DNA: TGCGCCAGCGAAGATTCCGGGGGGTACCAAGAGACCCAGTACTTC. Residues: CASEDSGGYQETQYF. The chain employs TRBV5-1 and TRBJ2-5; 7 nucleotides match TRBD2. Trimming at V came to 7 bases and at J to 0 bases, leaving 9 bases not matched to a gene. Germline CDR1 and CDR2: SGHRS and YFSETQ. The CDR3 spans 15 residues.

V is TRBV28 and J is TRBJ1-3; D possibly corresponds to TRBD1 (5 bases). The CDR3 runs to 14 residues. Looked up from germline, CDR1 is MDHEN and CDR2 is SYDVKM. Trimming stripped 6 bases from V and 4 bases from J, with 13 bases between. In DNA, the CDR3 is TGTGCCAGCAGAAGAACCCGGACAGGAAACACCATATATTTT. Translated, it gives CASRRTRTGNTIYF.

The V and J genes are TRBV7-8 and TRBJ2-2; D might be TRBD1 (5 bases). The CDR3 runs to 13 residues. Trimming removed 6 bases from V and 9 bases from J, with 14 bases in between. Per germline, CDR1 SGHVS and CDR2 FQNEAQ. The CDR3 sequence is CASRQTDYRELFF. The CDR3 DNA follows: TGTGCCAGCAGACAGACAGATTACCGGGAGCTGTTTTTT.

This rearrangement joins TRBV14 to TRBJ2-7, with D perhaps assigned TRBD1 or TRBD2 (5 bases each). V was clipped by 0 bases and J by 5 bases, with 14 bases between them. Germline V lookup: CDR1 SGHDN, CDR2 FVKESK. The CDR3 runs to 15 residues. The CDR3 reads CASSQDGTIGNEQYF. CDR3 nucleotides: TGTGCCAGCAGCCAAGACGGGACGATCGGCAACGAGCAGTACTTC.

The V and J genes are TRBV27 and TRBJ2-7; D might be TRBD1 (5 bases). The ends were cut back, 3 bases at V and 2 bases at J, with 17 bases in the middle. There are 16 residues in the CDR3. Germline-derived CDR1 and CDR2 are MNHEY and SMNVEV (reference sequence). Here the CDR3 DNA reads TGTGCCAGCAGTTTGAGTAGGTCAGGGTGGACCTACGAGCAGTACTTC. Translated, it gives CASSLSRSGWTYEQYF.

This chain joins TRBV9 and TRBJ2-1; a possible D gene is TRBD1 (5 bases). The CDR3 covers 16 residues. Germline V gene data show CDR1 as SGDLS and CDR2 as YYNGEE. Trimming cost V 4 bases and J 7 bases, with 21 bases left between them. The CDR3 loop is CASSKNQGSELNEQFF. The CDR3 coding sequence is TGTGCCAGCAGCAAAAACCAGGGAAGTGAGTTGAATGAGCAGTTCTTC. The full variable domain, completed using reference TRBV9 and TRBJ2-1, is DSGVTQTPKHLITATGQRVTLRCSPRSGDLSVYWYQQSLDQGLQFLIQYYNGEERAKGNILERFSAQQFPDLHSELNLSSLELGDSALYFCASSKNQGSELNEQFFGPGTRLTVL.